This T cell receptor beta chain was found in a study of T-cell reconstitution after alpha-beta-depleted transplantation in children. The authors prepared the TCRbeta library with unique molecular identifiers. TCRdb recomputed calls from the PCR reads with MiXCR, one row per CDR3 protein. The sample lists a few hundred thousand distinct CDR3 sequences, 20% to 30% occurring once. This TCR was sampled from a boy in the first two years of life with Wiskott-Aldrich syndrome, due to receive a stem cell transplant. The sequences come from PBMCs, collected before TCRalphabeta/CD19-depleted stem cell transplant.

The CDR3 loop is CASTTTGSSYEQYF. In DNA, the CDR3 is TGTGCCAGCACCACGACAGGGAGCTCCTACGAGCAGTACTTC. The genes are TRBV12-3 or TRBV12-4 and TRBJ2-7; 7 positions match TRBD1. This CDR3 has 14 amino acids. Trimming took 7 bases from V and 0 from J; bases not matched to a gene: 6.